This is a list of T cell receptor beta chains from one sample in a study of OX40 agonist ivuxolimab in advanced cancers. Profiled with immunoSEQ multiplex PCR; TCRdb holds only in-frame clones, not every one. The table shows some 80,000 clones, with about 86% occurring only once. The sample here was CD4+ or CD8+ T cells sorted from blood, taken in a trial of the OX40 agonist ivuxolimab. The receptors shown here come from an adult with an advanced solid tumor such as melanoma, head and neck, liver or kidney cancer. CDR3s include the opening cysteine and the closing phenylalanine or tryptophan. D genes are given only for firm matches. Clone size is given for some rows only: seen once, a few or many times, or a class if the clone is expanded.

D: .; size: .; J: TRBJ2-2; V: TRBV29-1; DNA: TGCAGCATTCGACGGGACCAATACACCGGGGAGCTGTTTTTT; CDR3: CSIRRDQYTGELFF
D: .; size: .; J: TRBJ2-3; V: TRBV7-9; DNA: TGTGCCAGCAGCCCGAAGACGGTGGAAGATACGCAGTATTTT; CDR3: CASSPKTVEDTQYF
D: .; size: .; J: TRBJ2-3; V: TRBV9; DNA: TGTGCCAGCAGCGTAGAGAGTTTAGCAAATACGCAGTATTTT; CDR3: CASSVESLANTQYF
D: .; size: .; J: TRBJ2-5; V: TRBV5-4; DNA: TGTGCCAGCAGCCCCCCTAGCCCACGAGCGGAGACCCAGTACTTC; CDR3: CASSPPSPRAETQYF
D: TRBD2; size: .; J: TRBJ2-1; V: TRBV10-3; DNA: TGTGCCATCAGTGGGACTAGCGGGGTTTCCTACAATGAGCAGTTCTTC; CDR3: CAISGTSGVSYNEQFF
D: .; size: .; J: TRBJ2-2; V: TRBV29-1; DNA: TGCAGCGTTGAGGGAAGGACCGGGGAGCTGTTTTTT; CDR3: CSVEGRTGELFF
D: TRBD1; size: .; J: TRBJ2-7; V: TRBV15; DNA: TGTGCCACCAGCAGGGGGGACAGGGCGTACGAGCAGTACTTC; CDR3: CATSRGDRAYEQYF
D: .; size: .; J: TRBJ2-7; V: TRBV4-2; DNA: TGTGCCAGCAGCCAGGAGTGGCTTATGGGCGAGCAGTACTTC; CDR3: CASSQEWLMGEQYF
D: .; size: .; J: TRBJ2-7; V: TRBV5-1; DNA: TGCGCCAGCAGCTTGGTCCCGGGGGACTACGAGCAGTACTTC; CDR3: CASSLVPGDYEQYF
D: TRBD1; size: .; J: TRBJ1-2; V: TRBV19; DNA: TGTGCCAGTAGTATATCTCTGGGACAGGCCTATGGCTACACCTTC; CDR3: CASSISLGQAYGYTF
D: .; size: .; J: TRBJ1-4; V: TRBV10-3; DNA: TGTGCTCCCCGGGACACGAATGAAAAACTGTTTTTT; CDR3: CAPRDTNEKLFF
D: .; size: .; J: TRBJ1-5; V: TRBV28; DNA: TGTGCCAGCAGCTCAGCGGATTTCAGCAATCAGCCCCAGCATTTT; CDR3: CASSSADFSNQPQHF
D: TRBD1; size: .; J: TRBJ1-2; V: TRBV2; DNA: TGTGCCAGCAGGGGGACAGGGGGGGTCTATGGCTACACCTTC; CDR3: CASRGTGGVYGYTF
D: TRBD1; size: .; J: TRBJ1-3; V: TRBV28; DNA: TGTGCCAGCAGTTTTGAGGGGGCGGCCTCTGGAAACACCATATATTTT; CDR3: CASSFEGAASGNTIYF
D: .; size: .; J: TRBJ2-3; V: TRBV15; DNA: TGTGCCACCAGCAGAGAAGCGCCGGTGAATAATCCGCAGTATTTT; CDR3: CATSREAPVNNPQYF
D: .; size: .; J: TRBJ1-5; V: TRBV30; DNA: TGTGCCTGGAGTGTATCCGGGGGGCCTCAGCCCCAGCATTTT; CDR3: CAWSVSGGPQPQHF
D: .; size: .; J: TRBJ1-1; V: TRBV4-1; DNA: TGCGCCAGCAGCCGGGAGAGGAGCACTGAAGCTTTCTTT; CDR3: CASSRERSTEAFF
D: .; size: .; J: TRBJ1-2; V: TRBV18; DNA: TGTGCCAGCCTCCCGGGGGGCCCCAGAGGTGGCTACACCTTC; CDR3: CASLPGGPRGGYTF
D: .; size: .; J: TRBJ2-1; V: TRBV5-1; DNA: TGCGCCAGCAGCTGGACGGACGACACGTACAATGAGCAGTTCTTC; CDR3: CASSWTDDTYNEQFF
D: .; size: .; J: TRBJ1-2; V: TRBV6-5; DNA: TGTGCCACCGGGCGAGGGGCCCGATCCTATTATGGCTACACCTTC; CDR3: CATGRGARSYYGYTF
D: .; size: .; J: TRBJ2-7; V: TRBV7-3; DNA: TGTGCCAGCAGCTCGGGAAGGGGTCGTGAGCAGTACTTC; CDR3: CASSSGRGREQYF
D: .; size: .; J: TRBJ2-7; V: TRBV11-2; DNA: TGTGCCAGCAGCTTATTTCGGCGGGGGACATACGAGCAGTACTTC; CDR3: CASSLFRRGTYEQYF
D: TRBD2; size: .; J: TRBJ2-7; V: TRBV27; DNA: TGTGCCAGCAGTTTATCCGGTTGGCGGGGGGACGAGCAGTACTTC; CDR3: CASSLSGWRGDEQYF
D: .; size: .; J: TRBJ2-3; V: TRBV11-3; DNA: TGTGCCAGCAGCTTAGATTCAGTCACAGATACGCAGTATTTT; CDR3: CASSLDSVTDTQYF
D: .; size: .; J: TRBJ2-7; V: TRBV11-3; DNA: TGTGCCAGCAGCTCCTTGAAATTCGCCTACGAGCAGTACTTC; CDR3: CASSSLKFAYEQYF
D: TRBD2; size: .; J: TRBJ2-7; V: TRBV28; DNA: TGTGCCAGCAGTTTGGTCCTAGCGGGGGCCGCGTGGGAGCAGTACTTC; CDR3: CASSLVLAGAAWEQYF
D: .; size: .; J: TRBJ2-1; V: TRBV2; DNA: TGTGCCAGCAGTGAACGGGCAGGGGATTTTTCCTACAATGAGCAGTTCTTC; CDR3: CASSERAGDFSYNEQFF
D: TRBD1; size: .; J: TRBJ1-6; V: TRBV5-1; DNA: TGCGCCAGCAGCCCCAGACAGGGGCGTGATTCACCCCTCCACTTT; CDR3: CASSPRQGRDSPLHF
D: .; size: .; J: TRBJ1-6; V: TRBV7-2; DNA: TGTGCCAGCAGCTTAGCGAACAGCGGGAGATCACCCCTCCACTTT; CDR3: CASSLANSGRSPLHF
D: .; size: .; J: TRBJ2-7; V: TRBV29-1; DNA: TGCAGCGTTGACAGTACCGATGGGCGAGAGCAGTACTTC; CDR3: CSVDSTDGREQYF
D: .; size: .; J: TRBJ2-7; V: TRBV5-4; DNA: TGTGCCAGCAGCCTGGGGGTTGAGATTTCCTACGAGCAGTACTTC; CDR3: CASSLGVEISYEQYF
D: .; size: .; J: TRBJ1-6; V: TRBV5-4; DNA: TGTGCCAGCAGCTTGGACAGATATAATTCACCCCTCCACTTT; CDR3: CASSLDRYNSPLHF
D: .; size: .; J: TRBJ2-5; V: TRBV9; DNA: TGTGCCAGCAGCGTCAACCCGCTGTTAGAGACCCAGTACTTC; CDR3: CASSVNPLLETQYF
D: TRBD1; size: .; J: TRBJ1-4; V: TRBV6-1; DNA: TGTGCCAGCAGGGAAGCAGGGGGGTGGGTGTTTTTT; CDR3: CASREAGGWVFF
D: .; size: .; J: TRBJ1-1; V: TRBV5-1; DNA: TGCGCCAGCAGCCCGGGGATCGGAGGAACTGAAGCTTTCTTT; CDR3: CASSPGIGGTEAFF
D: .; size: .; J: TRBJ1-5; V: TRBV28; DNA: TGTGCCAGCAGCCCCGCCGGCAGGGACAATCAGCCCCAGCATTTT; CDR3: CASSPAGRDNQPQHF
D: .; size: .; J: TRBJ2-3; V: TRBV4-2; DNA: TGTGCCAGCAGCCAAGATCGGTTCACAGATACGCAGTATTTT; CDR3: CASSQDRFTDTQYF
D: TRBD1; size: .; J: TRBJ2-7; V: TRBV9; DNA: TGTGCCAGCAGCGTAGGCGGGACAGGGGGCTTGTACGAGCAGTACTTC; CDR3: CASSVGGTGGLYEQYF
D: TRBD1; size: .; J: TRBJ2-2; V: TRBV4-1; DNA: TGCGCCAGCAGCCCGACAGGGTTGGCCGGGGAGCTGTTTTTT; CDR3: CASSPTGLAGELFF
D: TRBD1; size: .; J: TRBJ1-2; V: TRBV5-4; DNA: TGTGCCAGCAGATCTAAGGGACAGGGGTATGGCTACACCTTC; CDR3: CASRSKGQGYGYTF
D: .; size: once; J: TRBJ1-3; V: TRBV11-2; DNA: TGTGCCAGCAGCCCTTTGGCAGGGGTGAACACCATATATTTT; CDR3: CASSPLAGVNTIYF
D: TRBD1; size: .; J: TRBJ1-2; V: TRBV2; DNA: TGTGCCAGCCAGGGGGGGCTTTTGTATGGCTACACCTTC; CDR3: CASQGGLLYGYTF
D: TRBD1; size: .; J: TRBJ2-3; V: TRBV2; DNA: TGTGCCAGCAGTTACCGGGACAGGGGTTCGGATACGCAGTATTTT; CDR3: CASSYRDRGSDTQYF
D: .; size: .; J: TRBJ1-2; V: TRBV29-1; DNA: TGCAGCGTTGAGGGGGGTTTGTCCTATGGCTACACCTTC; CDR3: CSVEGGLSYGYTF
D: .; size: .; J: TRBJ2-2; V: TRBV9; DNA: TGTGCCAGCAGCGTAGATTTCCACACCGGGGAGCTGTTTTTT; CDR3: CASSVDFHTGELFF
D: .; size: .; J: TRBJ2-5; V: TRBV5-4; DNA: TGTGCCAGCAGCTGGGTGCAAGAGACCCAGTACTTC; CDR3: CASSWVQETQYF
D: TRBD1; size: .; J: TRBJ2-7; V: TRBV6-5; DNA: TGTGCCAGCAAAACCGAGGGACAGGGAATATACGAGCAGTACTTC; CDR3: CASKTEGQGIYEQYF